This T cell receptor (beta chain) was sequenced during a study of T cell repertoires in cytomegalovirus infection. Whole-study context: A matching HLA type, together with CMV infection, was signaled by public TCR beta signatures. Findings and caveats of the study: Dominating the ex vivo response were HLA-C-restricted CMV-specific TCR beta clonotypes. Carriers of CMV and the relevant HLA type were discriminated by public TCR beta frequency.

In regard to this clonotype: Antigen unknown.

Using its own MiXCR run on the reads, TCRdb lists one record per CDR3 protein. The sample includes about 570,000 distinct CDR3 sequences, under 45% of them seen just once. With 0 bases clipped from V and 6 bases from J, the junction kept 6 bases outside the gene matches. Per the germline V gene, CDR1 is DFQATT and CDR2 is SNEGSKA (reference sequence). The CDR3 has 14 amino acids. This specimen was cultured PBMCs, taken from culture after CMV antigen stimulation. The TCR comes from a human donor in good health (CMV status not recorded). Some clones in this sample may be carry-over from other donors' samples. The chain carries TRBV20-1 and TRBJ2-7; TRBD2 agrees at 9 bases. This chain's CDR3 is CSARDALAGREQYF. The DNA of the CDR3 is TGCAGTGCTAGAGATGCACTAGCGGGCCGCGAGCAGTACTTC.